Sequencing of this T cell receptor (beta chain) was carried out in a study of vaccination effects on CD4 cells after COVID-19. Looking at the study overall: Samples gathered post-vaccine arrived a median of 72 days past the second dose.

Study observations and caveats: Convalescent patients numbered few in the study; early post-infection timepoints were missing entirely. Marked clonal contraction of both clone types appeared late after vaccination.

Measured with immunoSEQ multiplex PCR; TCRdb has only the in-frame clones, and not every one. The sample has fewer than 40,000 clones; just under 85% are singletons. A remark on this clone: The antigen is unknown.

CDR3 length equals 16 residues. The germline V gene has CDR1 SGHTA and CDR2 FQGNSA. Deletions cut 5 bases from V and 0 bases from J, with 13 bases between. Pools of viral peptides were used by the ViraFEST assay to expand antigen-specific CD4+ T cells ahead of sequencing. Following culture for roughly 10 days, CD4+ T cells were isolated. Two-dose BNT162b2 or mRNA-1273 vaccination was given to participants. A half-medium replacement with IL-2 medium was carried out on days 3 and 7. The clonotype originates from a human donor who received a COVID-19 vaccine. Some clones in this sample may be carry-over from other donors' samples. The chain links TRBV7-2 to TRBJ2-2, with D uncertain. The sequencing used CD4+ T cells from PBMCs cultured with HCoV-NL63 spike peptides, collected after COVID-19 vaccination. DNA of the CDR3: TGTGCCAGCAGCCGGACGACCAACGCGAACACCGGGGAGCTGTTTTTT. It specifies CASSRTTNANTGELFF.